This T cell receptor beta chain stems from a study of T-cell reconstitution after alpha-beta-depleted transplantation in children. Unique molecular identifiers featured in how the TCRbeta library was prepared. TCRdb re-derived calls from the PCR reads in MiXCR, one entry per CDR3 protein. The profile shows over 400,000 distinct CDR3 sequences, 12% of them singletons. The CDR3 spans 16 residues. After removal of 3 bases from V and 3 bases from J, the junction contained 2 bases not matched to a gene. The receptor was derived from a human donor who donated a stem cell graft to a child with combined immunodeficiency. This sequence joins TRBV12-3 or TRBV12-4 and TRBJ2-3, with 14 bases aligning to TRBD2. Sequenced here: PBMCs from the stem cell graft donor, sampled from the stem cell graft. In DNA, the CDR3 is TGTGCCAGCAGTTTCTGGACTAGCGGGAGGACAGATACGCAGTATTTT. This translates into CASSFWTSGRTDTQYF.